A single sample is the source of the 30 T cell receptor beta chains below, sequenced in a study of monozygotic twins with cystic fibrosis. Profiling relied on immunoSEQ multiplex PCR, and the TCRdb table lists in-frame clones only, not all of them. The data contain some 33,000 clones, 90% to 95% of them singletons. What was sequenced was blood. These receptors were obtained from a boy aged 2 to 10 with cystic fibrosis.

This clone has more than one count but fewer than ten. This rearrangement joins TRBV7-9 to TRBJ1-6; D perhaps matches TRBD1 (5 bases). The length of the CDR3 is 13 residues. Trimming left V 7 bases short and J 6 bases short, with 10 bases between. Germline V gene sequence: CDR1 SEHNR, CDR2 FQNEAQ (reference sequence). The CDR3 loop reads CASTGTVNSPLHF. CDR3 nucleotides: TGTGCCAGCACCGGGACGGTTAATTCACCCCTCCACTTT.

As DNA, the CDR3 is TGTGCCAGCAGCCTACTTTGGGGGGGCACTGAAGCTTTCTTT. It yields the protein CASSLLWGGTEAFF. The chain links TRBV13 to TRBJ1-1; a possible D gene is TRBD1 (5 bases). Germline values: CDR1 PRHDT, CDR2 FYEKMQ (reference sequence). V dropped 5 bases and J dropped 4 bases, with 14 bases sitting between them. This CDR3 has 14 residues.

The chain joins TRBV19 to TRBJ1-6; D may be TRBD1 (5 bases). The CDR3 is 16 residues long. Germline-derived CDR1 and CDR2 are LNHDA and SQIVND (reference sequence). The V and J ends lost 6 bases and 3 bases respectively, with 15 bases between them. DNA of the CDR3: TGTGCCAGTAGCCCCACGGCAGGGATCTATAATTCACCCCTCCACTTT. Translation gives CASSPTAGIYNSPLHF.

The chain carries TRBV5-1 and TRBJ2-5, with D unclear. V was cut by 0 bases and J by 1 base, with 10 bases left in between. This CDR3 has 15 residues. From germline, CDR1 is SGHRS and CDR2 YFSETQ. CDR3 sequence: CASSLGTTSQETQYF. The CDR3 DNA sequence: TGCGCCAGCAGCTTGGGGACGACCTCCCAAGAGACCCAGTACTTC.

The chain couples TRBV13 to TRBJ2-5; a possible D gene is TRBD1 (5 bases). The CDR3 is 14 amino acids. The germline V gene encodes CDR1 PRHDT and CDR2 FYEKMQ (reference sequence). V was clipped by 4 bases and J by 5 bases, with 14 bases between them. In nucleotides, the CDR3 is TGTGCCAGCAGCTCCGCTAGGGGAATGGAGACCCAGTACTTC. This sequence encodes CASSSARGMETQYF. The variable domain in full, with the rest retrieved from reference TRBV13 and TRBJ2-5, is AAGVIQSPRHLIKEKRETATLKCYPIPRHDTVYWYQQGPGQDPQFLISFYEKMQSDKGSIPDRFSAQQFSDYHSELNMSSLELGDSALYFCASSSARGMETQYFGPGTRLLVL.

Written as DNA, the CDR3 is TGTGCCAGCAGTTACTCGAATTGGCCGATCTCGGGGTCCCAGTACTTC. The encoded protein is CASSYSNWPISGSQYF. The V gene is TRBV6-5, the J gene TRBJ2-5, with D perhaps TRBD2 (5 bases). Per germline, CDR1 MNHEY and CDR2 SVGAGI. V was clipped by 0 bases and J by 9 bases, with 20 bases between them. The CDR3 is 16 residues long.

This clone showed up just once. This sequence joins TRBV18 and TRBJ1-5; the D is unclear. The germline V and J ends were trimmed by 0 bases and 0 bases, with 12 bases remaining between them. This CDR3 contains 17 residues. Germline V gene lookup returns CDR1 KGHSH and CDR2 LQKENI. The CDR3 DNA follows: TGTGCCAGCTCACCACCGGGTTGGAGAGATAGCAATCAGCCCCAGCATTTT. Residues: CASSPPGWRDSNQPQHF.

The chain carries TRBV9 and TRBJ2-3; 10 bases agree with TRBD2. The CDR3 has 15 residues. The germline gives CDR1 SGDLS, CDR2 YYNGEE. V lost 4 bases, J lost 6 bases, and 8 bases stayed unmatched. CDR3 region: CASSLWSGGEDTQYF. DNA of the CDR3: TGTGCCAGCAGCCTCTGGAGCGGGGGGGAGGATACGCAGTATTTT.

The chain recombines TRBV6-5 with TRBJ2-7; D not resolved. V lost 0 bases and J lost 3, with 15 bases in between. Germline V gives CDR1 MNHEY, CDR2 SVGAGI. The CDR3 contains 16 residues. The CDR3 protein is CASSYSRQRHFYEQYF. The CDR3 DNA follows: TGTGCCAGCAGTTACTCGAGGCAGAGACACTTCTACGAGCAGTACTTC.

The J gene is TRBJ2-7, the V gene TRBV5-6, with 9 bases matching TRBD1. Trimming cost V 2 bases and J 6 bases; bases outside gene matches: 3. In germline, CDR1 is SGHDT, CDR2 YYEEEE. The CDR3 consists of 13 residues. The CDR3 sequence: CASSFGTGREQYF. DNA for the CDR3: TGTGCCAGCAGCTTCGGGACAGGGCGCGAGCAGTACTTC.

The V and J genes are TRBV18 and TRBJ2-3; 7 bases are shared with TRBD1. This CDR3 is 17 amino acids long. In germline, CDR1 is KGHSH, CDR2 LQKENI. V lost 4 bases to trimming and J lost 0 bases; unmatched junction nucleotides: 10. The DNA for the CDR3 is TGTGCCAGCTCACTGAACGGACAGGCTTCTAGCACAGATACGCAGTATTTT. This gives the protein CASSLNGQASSTDTQYF.

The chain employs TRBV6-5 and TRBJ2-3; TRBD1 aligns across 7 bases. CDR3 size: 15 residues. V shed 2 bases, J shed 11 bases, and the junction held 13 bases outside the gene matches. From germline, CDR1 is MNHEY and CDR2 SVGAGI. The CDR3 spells CASSYTSAGTVLQYF. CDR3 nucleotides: TGTGCCAGCAGTTACACATCTGCCGGGACAGTGTTGCAGTATTTT.

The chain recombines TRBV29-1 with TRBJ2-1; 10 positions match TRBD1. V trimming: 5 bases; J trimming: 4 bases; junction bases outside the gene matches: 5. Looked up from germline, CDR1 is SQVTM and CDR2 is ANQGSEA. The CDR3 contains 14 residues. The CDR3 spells CSVRGTGVYNEQFF. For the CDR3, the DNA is TGCAGCGTTCGCGGGACAGGGGTATACAATGAGCAGTTCTTC.

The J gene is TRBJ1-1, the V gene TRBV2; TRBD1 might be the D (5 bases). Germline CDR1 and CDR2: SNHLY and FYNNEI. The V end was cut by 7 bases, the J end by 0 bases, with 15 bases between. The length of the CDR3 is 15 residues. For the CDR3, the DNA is TGTGCCAGCACCCTGTCGACAGAGGTGAACACTGAAGCTTTCTTT. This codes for CASTLSTEVNTEAFF.

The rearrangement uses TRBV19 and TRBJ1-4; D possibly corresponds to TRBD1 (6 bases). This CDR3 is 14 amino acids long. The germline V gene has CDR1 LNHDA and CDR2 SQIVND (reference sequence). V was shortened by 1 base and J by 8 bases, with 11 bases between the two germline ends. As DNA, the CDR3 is TGTGCCAGTAGTATAGCAGGGGCTGGGGAAAAACTGTTTTTT. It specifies CASSIAGAGEKLFF.

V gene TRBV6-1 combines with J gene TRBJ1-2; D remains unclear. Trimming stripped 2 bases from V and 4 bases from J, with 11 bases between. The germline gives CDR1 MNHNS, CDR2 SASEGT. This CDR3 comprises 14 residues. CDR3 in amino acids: CASSERNGFYGYTF. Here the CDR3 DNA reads TGTGCCAGCAGTGAAAGGAACGGATTCTATGGCTACACCTTC.

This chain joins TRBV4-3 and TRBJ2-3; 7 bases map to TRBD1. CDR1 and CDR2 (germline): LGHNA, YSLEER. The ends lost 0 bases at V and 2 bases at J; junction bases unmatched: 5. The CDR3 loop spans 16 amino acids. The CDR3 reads CASSQEGTVTTDTQYF. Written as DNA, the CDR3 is TGCGCCAGCAGCCAAGAGGGGACAGTGACCACAGATACGCAGTATTTT.

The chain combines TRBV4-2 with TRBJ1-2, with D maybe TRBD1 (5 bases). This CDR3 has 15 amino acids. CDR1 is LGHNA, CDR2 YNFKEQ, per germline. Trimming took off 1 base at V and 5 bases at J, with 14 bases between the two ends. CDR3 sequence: CASSQVAGTQYGYTF. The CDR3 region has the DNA TGTGCCAGCAGCCAAGTTGCCGGGACTCAGTATGGCTACACCTTC.

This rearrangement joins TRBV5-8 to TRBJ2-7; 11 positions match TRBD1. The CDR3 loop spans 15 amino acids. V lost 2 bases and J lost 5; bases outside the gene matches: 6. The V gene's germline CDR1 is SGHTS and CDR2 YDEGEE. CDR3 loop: CASSFRTGGPNEQYF. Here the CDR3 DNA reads TGTGCCAGCAGCTTCCGGACAGGGGGCCCCAACGAGCAGTACTTC.

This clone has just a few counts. Here the CDR3 reads CASRGGGNLNTEAFF. For the CDR3, the DNA is TGCGCCAGCAGGGGAGGGGGGAACCTGAACACTGAAGCTTTCTTT. The V and J genes are TRBV10-1 and TRBJ1-1; possible D gene TRBD1, 6 bases. Germline V CDR1 and CDR2: WNHNN, SYGVQD (reference sequence). Trimming removed 6 bases from V and 0 bases from J, with 14 bases in between. This CDR3 region has 15 residues.

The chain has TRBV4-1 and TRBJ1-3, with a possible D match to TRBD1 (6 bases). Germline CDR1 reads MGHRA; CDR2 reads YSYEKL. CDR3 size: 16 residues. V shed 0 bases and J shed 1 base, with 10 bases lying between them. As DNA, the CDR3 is TGCGCCAGCAGCCAAGATCCGACAGGTTCTGGAAACACCATATATTTT. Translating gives CASSQDPTGSGNTIYF.

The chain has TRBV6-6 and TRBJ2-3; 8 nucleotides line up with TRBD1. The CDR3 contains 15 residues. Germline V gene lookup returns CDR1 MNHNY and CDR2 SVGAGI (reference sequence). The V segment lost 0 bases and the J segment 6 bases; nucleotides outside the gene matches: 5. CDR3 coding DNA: TGTGCCAGCAGTTACTCGACAGGGGCGAGGGATACGCAGTATTTT. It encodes CASSYSTGARDTQYF.

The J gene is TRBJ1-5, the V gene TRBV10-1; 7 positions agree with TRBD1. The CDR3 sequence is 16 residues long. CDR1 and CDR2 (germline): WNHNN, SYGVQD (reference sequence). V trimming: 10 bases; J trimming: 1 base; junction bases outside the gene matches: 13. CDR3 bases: TGCGCCATCGTTTCAGGGGGAGGTGGGAGCAATCAGCCCCAGCATTTT. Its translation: CAIVSGGGGSNQPQHF.

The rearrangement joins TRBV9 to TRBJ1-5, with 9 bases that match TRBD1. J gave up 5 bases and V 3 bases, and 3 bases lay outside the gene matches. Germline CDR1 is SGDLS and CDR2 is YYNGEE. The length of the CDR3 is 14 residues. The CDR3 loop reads CASSDGTGHQPQHF. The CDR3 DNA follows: TGTGCCAGCAGCGATGGGACAGGGCATCAGCCCCAGCATTTT. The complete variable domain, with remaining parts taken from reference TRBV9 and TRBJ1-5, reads DSGVTQTPKHLITATGQRVTLRCSPRSGDLSVYWYQQSLDQGLQFLIQYYNGEERAKGNILERFSAQQFPDLHSELNLSSLELGDSALYFCASSDGTGHQPQHFGDGTRLSIL.

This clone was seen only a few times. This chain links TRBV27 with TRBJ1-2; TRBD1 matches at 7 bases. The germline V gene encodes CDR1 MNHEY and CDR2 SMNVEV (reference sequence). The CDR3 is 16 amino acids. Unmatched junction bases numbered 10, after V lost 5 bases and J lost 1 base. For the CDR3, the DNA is TGTGCCAGCAGTCCATCGGGACAGCGATTTAACTATGGCTACACCTTC. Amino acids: CASSPSGQRFNYGYTF.

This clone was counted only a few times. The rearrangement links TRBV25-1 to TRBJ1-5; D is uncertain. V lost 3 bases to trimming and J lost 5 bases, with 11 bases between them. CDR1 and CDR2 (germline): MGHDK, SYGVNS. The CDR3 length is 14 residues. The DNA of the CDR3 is TGTGCCAGCAGTGATCCCGGGTTTCATCAGCCCCAGCATTTT. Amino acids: CASSDPGFHQPQHF.

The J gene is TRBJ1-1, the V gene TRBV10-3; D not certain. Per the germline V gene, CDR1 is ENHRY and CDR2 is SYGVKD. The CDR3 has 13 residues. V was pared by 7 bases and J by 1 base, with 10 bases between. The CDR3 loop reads CAINVAANTEAFF. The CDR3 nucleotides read TGTGCCATCAACGTAGCGGCGAACACTGAAGCTTTCTTT.

CDR3 in amino acids: CASSFLGSYEQYF. CDR3 nucleotides: TGTGCCAGCAGTTTCCTCGGATCCTACGAGCAGTACTTC. J is TRBJ2-7 and V is TRBV27; D unclear. The CDR3 loop spans 13 amino acids. Trimming removed 3 bases at V and 1 base at J, with 7 bases between. CDR1 MNHEY and CDR2 SMNVEV come from the germline V gene (reference sequence).

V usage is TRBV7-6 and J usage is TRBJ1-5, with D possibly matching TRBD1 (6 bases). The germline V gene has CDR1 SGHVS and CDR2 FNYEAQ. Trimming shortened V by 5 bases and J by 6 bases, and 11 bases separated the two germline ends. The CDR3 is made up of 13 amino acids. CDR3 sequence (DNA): TGTGCCAGCAGCGTCACACAGGGTCAGCCCCAGCATTTT. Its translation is CASSVTQGQPQHF.

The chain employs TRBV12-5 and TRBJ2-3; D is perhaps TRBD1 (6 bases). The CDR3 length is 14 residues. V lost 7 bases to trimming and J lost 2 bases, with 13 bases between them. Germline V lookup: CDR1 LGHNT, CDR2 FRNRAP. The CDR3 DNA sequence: TGTGCTAGTGAACAGGGACACGCCACAGATACGCAGTATTTT. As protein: CASEQGHATDTQYF.